The 21 T cell receptor beta chains below all came from one sample that was sequenced in a study of blood T cell repertoires in COVID-19. Here immunoSEQ multiplex PCR was the method, and the copy in TCRdb shows in-frame clones only, minus some. The data contain 120,000 or so clones, around 90% of them singletons. The sequenced sample consisted of peripheral blood. These TCRs come from a human donor in a cohort sampled during active COVID-19.

This chain links TRBV5-1 with TRBJ2-1, with TRBD2 matching 12 bases. The length of the CDR3 is 16 residues. The V gene end was trimmed by 4 bases and the J gene end by 6 bases; junction bases not matched to a gene: 8. Germline V lookup: CDR1 SGHRS, CDR2 YFSETQ. CDR3 DNA sequence: TGCGCCAGCAGCCCCCGGACTAGCGGGACCCCCAATGAGCAGTTCTTC. Its protein is CASSPRTSGTPNEQFF.

The J gene is TRBJ2-3, the V gene TRBV5-4; 10 nucleotides match TRBD2. CDR3 length: 16 amino acids. Trimming cost V 4 bases and J 5 bases; bases outside gene matches: 10. Per germline, CDR1 SGHNT and CDR2 YYREEE (reference sequence). The DNA of the CDR3 is TGTGCCAGCAGCGGATACAAGCGGGGGGGTATAGATACGCAGTATTTT. Its protein product is CASSGYKRGGIDTQYF.

The V and J genes are TRBV5-1 and TRBJ1-2, with TRBD1 matching over 9 bases. The CDR3 consists of 17 residues. Germline CDR1 SGHRS, CDR2 YFSETQ. J gave up 2 bases and V 4 bases, and 12 bases lay outside the gene matches. The CDR3 coding sequence is TGCGCCAGCAGCCCCGGGACAGGGCGAACATTGAACTATGGCTACACCTTC. Translation gives CASSPGTGRTLNYGYTF.

The rearrangement links TRBV12-3 or TRBV12-4 to TRBJ1-2; the D is unclear. Trimming removed 1 base at V and 6 bases at J, with 9 bases between. This CDR3 spans 13 amino acids. The chain's CDR3 is CASSLGPQDGYTF. The CDR3 region has the DNA TGTGCCAGCAGTTTAGGGCCTCAGGATGGCTACACCTTC.

As DNA, the CDR3 is TGTGCCAGCAGCGCGGCGACAGGGACTAACTATGGCTACACCTTC. Residues: CASSAATGTNYGYTF. The chain carries TRBV7-9 and TRBJ1-2, with 7 bases identical to TRBD1. CDR3 length equals 15 residues. The trim removed 5 bases at V and 0 bases at J, leaving 6 bases unmatched. CDR1 is SEHNR, CDR2 FQNEAQ, per germline (reference sequence). The full variable domain, with the rest looked up from reference TRBV7-9 and TRBJ1-2, is DTGVSQNPRHKITKRGQNVTFRCDPISEHNRLYWYRQTLGQGPEFLTYFQNEAQLEKSRLLSDRFSAERPKGSFSTLEIQRTEQGDSAMYLCASSAATGTNYGYTFGSGTRLTVV.

This clone occurred once. This chain uses TRBV6-2 or TRBV6-3 with TRBJ1-6, with TRBD1 matching 9 bases. With 6 bases clipped from V and 7 bases from J, the junction kept 10 bases outside the gene matches. The CDR3 totals 16 residues. Germline values: CDR1 MNHEY, CDR2 SVGEGT. This CDR3 reads CASSDRGTGRNSPLHF. In DNA, the CDR3 is TGTGCCAGCAGCGACCGAGGGACAGGGAGGAATTCACCCCTCCACTTT.

V usage is TRBV6-5 and J usage is TRBJ2-1; TRBD2 agrees at 10 bases. CDR1 is MNHEY and CDR2 is SVGAGI in the germline V gene. There are 15 residues in the CDR3. The junction had 10 bases not matched to a gene; V was cut back by 6 bases and J by 8 bases. In DNA, the CDR3 is TGTGCCAGCAGGCAGAGCGGGAGGGCCGTTGATGAGCAGTTCTTC. Protein product: CASRQSGRAVDEQFF.

The rearrangement joins TRBV6-5 to TRBJ2-7; the match to TRBD1 covers 7 bases. Germline CDR1 is MNHEY and CDR2 is SVGAGI. The V and J ends lost 2 bases and 1 base, in that order; junction bases with no gene match: 8. The CDR3 spans 16 residues. The CDR3 reads CASSYAAPGGSYEQYF. DNA of the CDR3: TGTGCCAGCAGTTACGCCGCTCCAGGGGGATCCTACGAGCAGTACTTC.

The rearrangement uses TRBV11-3 and TRBJ2-1; 9 bases align to TRBD1. The CDR3 runs 15 residues. Looked up from germline, CDR1 is SGHNT and CDR2 is YENEEA. V was clipped by 5 bases and J by 8 bases; unmatched bases: 10. The CDR3 coding sequence is TGTGCCAGCAGCCGGACAGGGGATGGGCGACATGAGCAGTTCTTC. This encodes CASSRTGDGRHEQFF.

This clone was seen once. The V call is TRBV5-1, the J call TRBJ2-7, with a possible D match to TRBD1 (6 bases). This CDR3 comprises 14 residues. Trimming stripped 3 bases from V and 7 bases from J, with 17 bases between. Germline V gives CDR1 SGHRS, CDR2 YFSETQ. In DNA, the CDR3 is TGCGCCAGCAGCTCAGACGGACAGAGAAGTGAGCAGTACTTC. Protein: CASSSDGQRSEQYF.

This clone has only a few counts. The gene calls are TRBV20-1 and TRBJ1-5; 7 bases match TRBD1. The J segment lost 4 bases and the V segment lost 3 bases, leaving 3 bases of the junction unmatched. This CDR3 contains 13 residues. Germline lookup yields CDR1 DFQATT and CDR2 SNEGSKA (reference sequence). This CDR3 reads CSASDRVNQPQHF. The CDR3 DNA reads TGCAGTGCTAGTGACAGGGTGAATCAGCCCCAGCATTTT.

The V call is TRBV5-3, the J call TRBJ2-7; D perhaps matches TRBD1 (6 bases). TRBV5-3 is placed among ORFs of uncertain function. CDR3 length: 14 amino acids. Trimming took 0 bases from V and 4 from J, leaving 11 bases between them. CDR3 residues: CARSLEVGAYEQYF. DNA for the CDR3: TGTGCCAGAAGCTTGGAGGTGGGGGCTTACGAGCAGTACTTC.

This sequence joins TRBV28 and TRBJ2-2; 10 positions match TRBD1. V was pared by 6 bases and J by 5 bases, with 6 bases of the junction left unmatched. CDR3 length: 15 residues. The germline CDR1 and CDR2 sequences are MDHEN and SYDVKM. This chain's CDR3 is CASSHRDRGTGELFF. CDR3 in DNA: TGTGCCAGCAGCCACCGGGACAGGGGAACCGGGGAGCTGTTTTTT. Full variable domain (remainder filled in from reference TRBV28 and TRBJ2-2): DVKVTQSSRYLVKRTGEKVFLECVQDMDHENMFWYRQDPGLGLRLIYFSYDVKMKEKGDIPEGYSVSREKKERFSLILESASTNQTSMYLCASSHRDRGTGELFFGEGSRLTVL.

The gene calls are TRBV18 and TRBJ2-1; possibly TRBD1 for D (5 bases). The CDR3 loop spans 15 amino acids. V was cut by 0 bases and J by 6 bases, with 12 bases left in between. CDR1 and CDR2 (germline): KGHSH, LQKENI. CDR3 sequence reads: CASSPPSRVGNEQFF. The CDR3 nucleotides read TGTGCCAGCTCACCACCGTCCAGGGTTGGCAATGAGCAGTTCTTC. Full variable domain (missing parts from reference TRBV18 and TRBJ2-1): NAGVMQNPRHLVRRRGQEARLRCSPMKGHSHVYWYRQLPEEGLKFMVYLQKENIIDESGMPKERFSAEFPKEGPSILRIQQVVRGDSAAYFCASSPPSRVGNEQFFGPGTRLTVL.

V and J are TRBV11-3 and TRBJ2-7; 10 nucleotides line up with TRBD2. The CDR3 is 15 residues long. Trimming removed 5 bases from V and 3 bases from J; junction bases left unmatched: 7. Germline V CDR1 and CDR2: SGHNT, YENEEA. CDR3 amino acids: CASSLTSSGSYEQYF. The CDR3 DNA reads TGTGCCAGCAGCCTAACCTCTAGCGGGAGCTACGAGCAGTACTTC.

The CDR3 DNA reads as TGCGCCAGCAGCTGGACGGGAAACACCGGGGAGCTGTTTTTT. Translating gives CASSWTGNTGELFF. V is TRBV5-1 and J is TRBJ2-2; TRBD2 is a possible D gene (5 bases). CDR3 size: 14 residues. V was pared by 3 bases and J by 2 bases, with 8 bases between. In germline, CDR1 is SGHRS, CDR2 YFSETQ.

V and J are TRBV28 and TRBJ2-7; 7 nucleotides align to TRBD2. The CDR3 contains 15 residues. The J segment lost 2 bases and the V segment lost 5 bases, leaving 9 bases of the junction unmatched. Germline V gene data show CDR1 as MDHEN and CDR2 as SYDVKM. CDR3 DNA: TGTGCCAGCAGTCCTGTTAGCGGGCAGGCCTACGAGCAGTACTTC. It encodes CASSPVSGQAYEQYF.

V gene TRBV7-2 combines with J gene TRBJ2-1, with 10 positions matching TRBD2. CDR1 and CDR2 (germline): SGHTA, FQGNSA. Losses at the gene ends were 4 bases for V and 0 bases for J; bases not matched to a gene: 12. The CDR3 runs to 19 residues. The CDR3 is CASSYQGVAGGYSYNEQFF. The CDR3 nucleotides are TGTGCCAGCAGCTACCAGGGGGTAGCGGGAGGCTACTCCTACAATGAGCAGTTCTTC.

The CDR3 sequence is CASSEGGLAADTQYF. CDR3 sequence (DNA): TGTGCCAGCAGTGAAGGGGGACTAGCGGCAGATACGCAGTATTTT. This rearrangement joins TRBV2 to TRBJ2-3; 11 bases align to TRBD2. Germline V gives CDR1 SNHLY, CDR2 FYNNEI. V was clipped by 1 base and J by 4 bases; unmatched bases: 1. CDR3 length: 15 residues.

The gene calls are TRBV10-1 and TRBJ2-1; TRBD2 matches at 11 bases. V was clipped by 6 bases and J by 9 bases; unmatched bases: 7. The CDR3 is made up of 14 amino acids. Per germline, CDR1 WNHNN and CDR2 SYGVQD (reference sequence). The CDR3 bases are TGCGCCAGCAGCGTACTAGCGGGGGTGTCTGAGCAGTTCTTC. Protein: CASSVLAGVSEQFF.

This rearrangement joins TRBV7-9 to TRBJ1-5, with D possibly TRBD1 on 5 matching bases. The germline gives CDR1 SEHNR, CDR2 FQNEAQ (reference sequence). The CDR3 has 14 amino acids. Trimming shortened V by 4 bases and J by 5 bases, and 12 bases separated the two germline ends. The CDR3 loop reads CASSSETADQPQHF. As DNA, the CDR3 is TGTGCCAGCAGCTCAGAGACAGCAGATCAGCCCCAGCATTTT.